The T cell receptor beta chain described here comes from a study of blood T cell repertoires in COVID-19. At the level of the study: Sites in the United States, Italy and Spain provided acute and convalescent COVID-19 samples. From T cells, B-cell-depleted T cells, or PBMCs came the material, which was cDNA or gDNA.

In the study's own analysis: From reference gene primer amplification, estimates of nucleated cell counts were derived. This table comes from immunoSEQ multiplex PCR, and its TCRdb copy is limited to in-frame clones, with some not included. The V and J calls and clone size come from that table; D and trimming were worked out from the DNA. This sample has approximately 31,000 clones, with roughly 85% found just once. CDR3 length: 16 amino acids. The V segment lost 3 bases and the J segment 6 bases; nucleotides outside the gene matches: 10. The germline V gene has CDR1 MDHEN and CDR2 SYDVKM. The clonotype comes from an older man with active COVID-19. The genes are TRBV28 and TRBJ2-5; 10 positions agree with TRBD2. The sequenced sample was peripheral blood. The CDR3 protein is CASSFAGTSVGKTQYF. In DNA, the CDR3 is TGTGCCAGCAGTTTTGCAGGGACTAGCGTTGGAAAGACCCAGTACTTC.